The rows below give T cell receptor beta chains drawn from one sample of a study of T-cell memory formation after mild COVID-19. A single record per CDR3 protein comes from TCRdb applying MiXCR to the 5' RACE reads. The sample lists around 400,000 distinct CDR3 sequences, approximately 24% occurring once. The sample was PBMCs or a T cell subset sorted from them (not recorded which). Receptors were obtained from an adult woman who had mild COVID-19 (a few samples of this study predate the infection). Cell type and time point are not known. Both conserved end residues are part of each CDR3. D genes are given only for firm matches. Part of the rows lack a size; the others show once, few, many or a class for expanded clones.

TRBJ2-3 | TRBV9 | - | - | TGTGCCAGCAGCGCGGGACATAGCCTCACAGATACGCAGTATTTT | CASSAGHSLTDTQYF
TRBJ2-7 | TRBV18 | few | - | TGTGCCAGCTCACACGAATTCTCCTACGAGCAGTACTTC | CASSHEFSYEQYF
TRBJ2-3 | TRBV6-2/TRBV6-3 | few | TRBD2 | TGTGCCAGCAGACAAGCGGGAGCAGGTGGGGATACGCAGTATTTT | CASRQAGAGGDTQYF
TRBJ2-7 | TRBV7-8 | - | - | TGTGCCAGCAGCTTAAACAGGGTCTGGGGGTACGAGCAGTACTTC | CASSLNRVWGYEQYF
TRBJ2-3 | TRBV7-2 | - | TRBD1 | TGTGCCAGCAGCTTAAGCAGGGCAGGGGGCAGAGATACGCAGTATTTT | CASSLSRAGGRDTQYF
TRBJ2-5 | TRBV15 | - | TRBD1 | TGTGCCACCCAAAGCGGCAGGGGGCGAGAGACCCAGTACTTC | CATQSGRGRETQYF
TRBJ2-7 | TRBV14 | few | - | TGTGCCAGCAGCCAATTTTACGAGCAGTACTTC | CASSQFYEQYF
TRBJ2-7 | TRBV29-1 | - | TRBD1 | TGCAGCGTTGGGGGGACAGGGGCCTACGAGCAGTACTTC | CSVGGTGAYEQYF
TRBJ2-7 | TRBV5-1 | - | - | TGCGCCAGCAGCCCCCGACCAGGAGCCCGCGAGCAGTACTTC | CASSPRPGAREQYF
TRBJ2-7 | TRBV24-1 | few | - | TGTGCCACCAGTGCGTCCGGGGCCCTCTACGAGCAGTACTTC | CATSASGALYEQYF
TRBJ2-2 | TRBV5-6 | - | - | TGTGCCAGCAGCTTGGGCAGGGGTAAAGACACCGGGGAGCTGTTTTTT | CASSLGRGKDTGELFF
TRBJ1-2 | TRBV20-1 | few | - | TGCAGTGCTAGAGGGGGGACAACCCCTTCGAGGGGCTACACCTTC | CSARGGTTPSRGYTF
TRBJ2-3 | TRBV9 | - | - | TGTGCCAGCAGCGTACCCGGGGCAGGGCAGAAGGCAGATACGCAGTATTTT | CASSVPGAGQKADTQYF
TRBJ2-7 | TRBV29-1 | few | TRBD2 | TGCAGCGTGACGGGACTAGCGGAATACGAGCAGTACTTC | CSVTGLAEYEQYF
TRBJ1-1 | TRBV25-1 | - | - | TGTGCCAGTTTAGAGCCCCTGAACACTGAAGCTTTCTTT | CASLEPLNTEAFF
TRBJ2-7 | TRBV11-1 | few | - | TGTGCCAGCAGCCCCGAAGCCGAGGACAGTTCCTACGAGCAGTACTTC | CASSPEAEDSSYEQYF
TRBJ1-2 | TRBV20-1 | few | - | TGCAGTGCTAGCATCAAGAACTATGGCTACACCTTC | CSASIKNYGYTF
TRBJ2-7 | TRBV10-3 | - | - | TGTGCCATCAGAACAGACCTCCGGGAGCAGTACTTC | CAIRTDLREQYF
TRBJ2-3 | TRBV12-3/TRBV12-4 | - | - | TGTGCCAGCAGACGAGGCGGCGGGGATACGCAGTATTTT | CASRRGGGDTQYF
TRBJ2-7 | TRBV3-1 | few | - | TGTGCCAGCAGCCAAACGGCTAGCTCCTACGAGCAGTACTTC | CASSQTASSYEQYF
TRBJ2-7 | TRBV6-2/TRBV6-3 | - | - | TGTGCCAGCAGCCCCTGGGGCACTGGTTCCTACGAGCAGTACTTC | CASSPWGTGSYEQYF
TRBJ2-7 | TRBV20-1 | - | TRBD1 | TGCAGTGTGGGAACAGGGGAAGCCTCTCACGAGCAGTACTTC | CSVGTGEASHEQYF
TRBJ2-7 | TRBV5-4 | - | - | TGTGCCAGCAGCTTTCAGTACAGGAGCTCCTACGAGCAGTACTTC | CASSFQYRSSYEQYF
TRBJ1-1 | TRBV7-4 | few | TRBD1 | TGTGCCAGCAGCTCGGGACAGGAACGAGTAACTGAAGCTTTCTTT | CASSSGQERVTEAFF
TRBJ2-7 | TRBV24-1 | once | - | TGTGCCACCAGTGATTCGGGGAGAAACTACGAGCAGTACTTC | CATSDSGRNYEQYF
TRBJ2-1 | TRBV6-2/TRBV6-3 | - | - | TGTGCCAGCAGTTATGCTAGCGTCTCCTACAATGAGCAGTTCTTC | CASSYASVSYNEQFF